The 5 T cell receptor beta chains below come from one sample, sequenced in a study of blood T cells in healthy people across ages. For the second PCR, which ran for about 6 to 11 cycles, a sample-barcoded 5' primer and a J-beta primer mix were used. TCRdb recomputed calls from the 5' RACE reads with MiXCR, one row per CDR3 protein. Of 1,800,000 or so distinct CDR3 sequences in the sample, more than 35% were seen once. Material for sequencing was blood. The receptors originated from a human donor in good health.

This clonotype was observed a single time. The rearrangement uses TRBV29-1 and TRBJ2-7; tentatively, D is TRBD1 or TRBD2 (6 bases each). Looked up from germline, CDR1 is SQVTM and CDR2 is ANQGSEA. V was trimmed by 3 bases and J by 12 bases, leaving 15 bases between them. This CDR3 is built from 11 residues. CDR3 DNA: TGCAGCGTTGAGGAGGGGGTAACATGGTACTTC. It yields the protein CSVEEGVTWYF.

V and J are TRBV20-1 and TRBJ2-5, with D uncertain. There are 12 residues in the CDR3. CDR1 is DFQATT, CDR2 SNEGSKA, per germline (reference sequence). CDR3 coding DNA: TGCAGCGCCCATTTGTACCAAGAGACCCAGTACTTC. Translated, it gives CSAHLYQETQYF.

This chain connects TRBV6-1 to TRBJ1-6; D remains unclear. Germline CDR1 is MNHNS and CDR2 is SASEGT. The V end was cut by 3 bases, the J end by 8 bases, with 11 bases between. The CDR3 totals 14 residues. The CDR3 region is CASSDGMSYSPLHF. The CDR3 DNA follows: TGTGCCAGCAGTGACGGAATGAGTTATTCACCCCTCCACTTT.

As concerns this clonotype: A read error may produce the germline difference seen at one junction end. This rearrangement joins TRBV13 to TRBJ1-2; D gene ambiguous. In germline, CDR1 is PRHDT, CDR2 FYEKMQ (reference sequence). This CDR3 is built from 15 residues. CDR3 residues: CACSPGNSANYGYTF. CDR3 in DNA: TGTGCCTGCAGCCCCGGTAACTCCGCTAACTATGGCTACACCTTC.

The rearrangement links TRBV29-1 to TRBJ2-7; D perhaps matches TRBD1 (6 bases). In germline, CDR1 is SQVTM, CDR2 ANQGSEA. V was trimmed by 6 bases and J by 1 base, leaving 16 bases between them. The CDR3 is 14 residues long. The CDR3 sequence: CSVEGVETSYEQYF. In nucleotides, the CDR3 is TGCAGCGTCGAGGGGGTAGAAACATCCTACGAGCAGTACTTC.